Listed here is a single T cell receptor beta chain. Its antigen is unknown. This record belongs to a study of vaccination effects on CD4 cells after COVID-19. This table comes from immunoSEQ multiplex PCR, and its TCRdb copy is limited to in-frame clones, with some not included. The table shows around 45,000 clones, with around 80% occurring only once. Within the ViraFEST assay, antigen-specific CD4+ T cells underwent expansion with viral peptide pools prior to sequencing. The culture ran for 10 days, and then CD4+ T cells were isolated. Nobody among the vaccine recipients had prior SARS-CoV-2 infection (nucleocapsid antibodies were negative). Wells containing roughly 1.8 million PBMC each were cultured with 10 IU/ml IL-2 and approximately 10 ug/ml peptides. V gave up 2 bases and J gave up 2 bases, with 9 bases separating them. The CDR3 length is 14 residues. Per germline, CDR1 KGHSH and CDR2 LQKENI.

Study outcomes and limitations: Recruitment yielded few convalescent patients, and the study had no early post-infection timepoints. After vaccination, at late timepoints, clones induced by infection and by vaccine contracted markedly. Healthy vaccinees' vaccine-induced clones included only 1 of 255 that recognized common cold coronaviruses.

This specimen consisted of CD4+ T cells from PBMCs cultured with SARS-CoV-2 spike peptides, obtained before COVID-19 vaccination. The TCR was taken from a human donor who received a COVID-19 vaccine. V is TRBV18 and J is TRBJ1-1; tentatively, D is TRBD1 (5 bases). DNA of the CDR3: TGTGCCAGCTCACCAGGGACGGGAAACACTGAAGCTTTCTTT. It codes for CASSPGTGNTEAFF.